This T cell receptor beta chain was sequenced during a study of shared T cell receptors in the human thymus. Produced via immunoSEQ multiplex PCR; TCRdb's table is partial and in-frame only. The repertoire holds fewer than 700,000 clones, with roughly 90% as singletons. Germline V lookup: CDR1 MNHEY, CDR2 SVGAGI. After removal of 4 bases from V and 3 bases from J, the junction contained 4 bases not matched to a gene. The CDR3 has 15 residues. These same data were also listed under a study on human thymus T cells. That study reports: Donors were healthy Finnish infants having corrective surgery for congenital heart defects.

The rearrangement uses TRBV6-5 and TRBJ1-3; 9 bases map to TRBD1. This clonotype was obtained from a boy under three years old with a congenital heart defect. Sequenced material: thymocytes. The CDR3 region has the DNA TGTGCCAGCAGTTCAGGACAGGGGCATGGAAACACCATATATTTT. This sequence encodes CASSSGQGHGNTIYF.